These 5 T cell receptor beta chains were sequenced from one sample in a study of early T cells in non-severe SARS-CoV-2 infection. From the 5' RACE reads, TCRdb called clonotypes with MiXCR, one entry per CDR3 protein. There are tens of thousands of distinct CDR3 sequences in the sample; around 12% occur only once, and 1% to 1.5% lies in the top ten. The sample consisted of whole blood, taken at baseline. These receptor sequences come from an adult who was a healthcare worker with PCR-confirmed SARS-CoV-2 infection or an uninfected control (not recorded which). The donor label of this sample is uncertain.

The sample holds a few counts of this clonotype. The V gene is TRBV19, the J gene TRBJ2-1, with D hard to call. The CDR3 consists of 13 residues. Trimming left V 7 bases short and J 6 bases short, with 13 bases between. Germline-derived CDR1 and CDR2 are LNHDA and SQIVND (reference sequence). CDR3 residues: CASMAGLGNEQFF. CDR3 nucleotides: TGTGCCAGTATGGCAGGCCTGGGCAATGAGCAGTTCTTC.

V is TRBV20-1 and J is TRBJ2-7; 12 bases align to TRBD1. Trimming cost V 3 bases and J 2 bases; bases outside gene matches: 2. The CDR3 sequence is 14 residues long. Germline V gene lookup returns CDR1 DFQATT and CDR2 SNEGSKA (reference sequence). CDR3 protein: CSASGDRGPYEQYV. CDR3 coding DNA: TGCAGTGCTAGCGGGGACAGGGGGCCCTACGAGCAGTACGTC.

In this sample, this clonotype turned up a few times. This chain joins TRBV6-5 and TRBJ1-5; TRBD1 aligns across 8 bases. Germline loops: CDR1 MNHEY, CDR2 SVGAGI. This CDR3 spans 15 amino acids. After removal of 0 bases from V and 4 bases from J, the junction contained 2 bases not matched to a gene. The CDR3 nucleotides are TGTGCCAGCAGTTACTCTGGACAGGGAAATCAGCCCCAGCATTTT. Translation: CASSYSGQGNQPQHF.

The sample holds a few counts of this clonotype. The V call is TRBV5-1, the J call TRBJ2-7; TRBD1 agrees at 9 bases. CDR1 is SGHRS and CDR2 is YFSETQ in the germline V gene. With V trimmed by 4 bases and J by 1 base, 6 bases remained unmatched. The CDR3 length is 15 residues. The CDR3 nucleotides read TGCGCCAGCAGCCCCGGCGGGACAGGGTCCTACGAGCAGTACGTC. This codes for CASSPGGTGSYEQYV.

In this sample, this clonotype turned up many times. The rearrangement links TRBV18 to TRBJ2-7, with no clear D. Germline V gene data show CDR1 as KGHSH and CDR2 as LQKENI. CDR3 size: 12 residues. Between the trimmed V and J ends, which lost 2 bases and 3 bases, there was a span of 5 bases. CDR3 DNA sequence: TGTGCCAGCTCACCAACGGGCTACGAGCAGTACGTC. Protein sequence: CASSPTGYEQYV.